This section outlines one T cell receptor beta chain sequence together with its context. These data belong to a study of CD4 and CD8 cells across lung adenocarcinoma regions. TCRdb redid the calling of the PCR reads with MiXCR, one entry per CDR3 protein. Of around 19,000 distinct CDR3 sequences in the sample, roughly 54% were seen once. Localized lung adenocarcinoma, a non-small cell lung cancer, affected the donors. V was pared by 1 base and J by 5 bases, with 9 bases of the junction left unmatched. This CDR3 comprises 18 residues. The receptor comes from a female donor with lung adenocarcinoma. The CD4 and CD8 labels of this study may be unreliable. Sequences were obtained from CD8+ T cells from the center of a lung tumor. The gene calls are TRBV12-3 or TRBV12-4 and TRBJ2-5; the match to TRBD2 covers 14 bases. The CDR3 protein is CASSLGVGTSGSYETQYF. CDR3 nucleotides: TGTGCCAGCAGTTTAGGGGTCGGGACTAGCGGGAGTTACGAGACCCAGTACTTC.